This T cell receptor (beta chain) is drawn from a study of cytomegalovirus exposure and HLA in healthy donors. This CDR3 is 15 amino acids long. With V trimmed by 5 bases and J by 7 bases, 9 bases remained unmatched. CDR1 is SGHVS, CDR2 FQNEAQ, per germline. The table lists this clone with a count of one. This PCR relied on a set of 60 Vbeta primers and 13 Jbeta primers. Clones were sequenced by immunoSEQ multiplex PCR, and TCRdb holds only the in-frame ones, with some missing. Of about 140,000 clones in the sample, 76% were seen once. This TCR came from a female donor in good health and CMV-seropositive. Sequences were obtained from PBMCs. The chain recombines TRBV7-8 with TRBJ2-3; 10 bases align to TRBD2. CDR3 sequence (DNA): TGTGCCAGCAGCCTAAGGGGGACTAGCGCGAATACGCAGTATTTT. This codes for CASSLRGTSANTQYF.